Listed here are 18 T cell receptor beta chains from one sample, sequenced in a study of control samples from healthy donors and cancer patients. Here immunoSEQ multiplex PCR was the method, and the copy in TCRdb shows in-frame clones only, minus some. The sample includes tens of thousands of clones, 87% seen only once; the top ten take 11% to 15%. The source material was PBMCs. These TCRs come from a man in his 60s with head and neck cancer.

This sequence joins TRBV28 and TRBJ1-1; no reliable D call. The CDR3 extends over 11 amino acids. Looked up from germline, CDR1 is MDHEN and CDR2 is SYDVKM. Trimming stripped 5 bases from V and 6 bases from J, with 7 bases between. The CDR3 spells CASSEYPEAFF. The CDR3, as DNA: TGTGCCAGCAGTGAGTACCCTGAAGCTTTCTTT.

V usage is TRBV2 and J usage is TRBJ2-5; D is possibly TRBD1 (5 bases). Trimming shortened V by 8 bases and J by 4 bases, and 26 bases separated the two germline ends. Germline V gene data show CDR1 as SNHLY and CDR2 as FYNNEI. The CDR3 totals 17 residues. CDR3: CASPRGRAPNWGETQYF. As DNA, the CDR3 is TGTGCCAGCCCTAGAGGCAGGGCACCTAATTGGGGAGAGACCCAGTACTTC. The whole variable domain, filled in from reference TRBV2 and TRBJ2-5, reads EPEVTQTPSHQVTQMGQEVILRCVPISNHLYFYWYRQILGQKVEFLVSFYNNEISEKSEIFDDQFSVERPDGSNFTLKIRSTKLEDSAMYFCASPRGRAPNWGETQYFGPGTRLLVL.

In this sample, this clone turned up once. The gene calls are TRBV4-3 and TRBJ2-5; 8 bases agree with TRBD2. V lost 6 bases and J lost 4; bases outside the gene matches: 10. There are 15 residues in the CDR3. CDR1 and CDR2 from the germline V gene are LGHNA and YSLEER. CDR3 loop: CASSPSLAGTETQYF. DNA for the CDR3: TGCGCCAGCAGTCCGTCTCTAGCGGGCACAGAGACCCAGTACTTC.

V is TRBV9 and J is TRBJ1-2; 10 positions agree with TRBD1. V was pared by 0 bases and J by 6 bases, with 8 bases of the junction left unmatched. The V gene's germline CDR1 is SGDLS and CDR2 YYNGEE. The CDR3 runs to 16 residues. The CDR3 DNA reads TGTGCCAGCAGCGTAGCTCCGACAGGGGGCGTCGATGGCTACACCTTC. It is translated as CASSVAPTGGVDGYTF. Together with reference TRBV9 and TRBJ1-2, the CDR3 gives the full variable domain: DSGVTQTPKHLITATGQRVTLRCSPRSGDLSVYWYQQSLDQGLQFLIQYYNGEERAKGNILERFSAQQFPDLHSELNLSSLELGDSALYFCASSVAPTGGVDGYTFGSGTRLTVV.

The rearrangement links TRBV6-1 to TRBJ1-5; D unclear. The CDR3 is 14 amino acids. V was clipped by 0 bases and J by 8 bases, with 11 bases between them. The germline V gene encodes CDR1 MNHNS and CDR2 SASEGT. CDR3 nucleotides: TGTGCCAGCAGTGAAGCGGGCAGGTGGGAGCCCCAGCATTTT. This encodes CASSEAGRWEPQHF.

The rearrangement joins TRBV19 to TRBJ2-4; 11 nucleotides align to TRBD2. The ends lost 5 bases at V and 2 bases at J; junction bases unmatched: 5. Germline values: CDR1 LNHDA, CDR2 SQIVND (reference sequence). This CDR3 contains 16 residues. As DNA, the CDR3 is TGTGCCAGTAGTGTACTAGCGGGAGCATCCAAAAACATTCAGTACTTC. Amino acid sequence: CASSVLAGASKNIQYF.

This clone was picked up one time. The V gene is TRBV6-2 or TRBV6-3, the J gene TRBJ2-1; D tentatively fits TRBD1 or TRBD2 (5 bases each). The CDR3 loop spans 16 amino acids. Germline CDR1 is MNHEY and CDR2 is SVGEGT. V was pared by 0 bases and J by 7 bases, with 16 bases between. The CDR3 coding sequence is TGTGCCAGCAGTTACTCGAGGGGCTCCGCAAGGAATGAGCAGTTCTTC. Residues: CASSYSRGSARNEQFF.

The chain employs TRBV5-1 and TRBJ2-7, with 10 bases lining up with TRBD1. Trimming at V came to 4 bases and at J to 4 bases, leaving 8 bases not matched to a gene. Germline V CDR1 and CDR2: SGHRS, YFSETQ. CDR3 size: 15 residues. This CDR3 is CASSEGTGVEYEQYF. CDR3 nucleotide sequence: TGCGCCAGCAGCGAAGGGACAGGGGTGGAGTACGAGCAGTACTTC.

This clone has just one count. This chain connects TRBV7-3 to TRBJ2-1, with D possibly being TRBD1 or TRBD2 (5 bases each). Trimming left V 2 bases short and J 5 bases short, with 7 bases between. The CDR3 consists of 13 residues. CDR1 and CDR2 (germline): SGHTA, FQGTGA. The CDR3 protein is CASSLEGNNEQFF. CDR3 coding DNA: TGTGCCAGCAGCTTAGAGGGGAACAATGAGCAGTTCTTC.

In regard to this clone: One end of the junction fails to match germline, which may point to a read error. CDR3: CPSSQLPRGRVVEQYF. DNA of the CDR3: TGCCCCAGCAGTCAACTCCCCAGGGGTCGTGTGGTCGAGCAGTACTTC. This chain connects TRBV23-1 to TRBJ2-7; a weak D match, TRBD1 (6 bases). TRBV23-1 is an open reading frame, and its role is uncertain. The CDR3 runs 16 residues.

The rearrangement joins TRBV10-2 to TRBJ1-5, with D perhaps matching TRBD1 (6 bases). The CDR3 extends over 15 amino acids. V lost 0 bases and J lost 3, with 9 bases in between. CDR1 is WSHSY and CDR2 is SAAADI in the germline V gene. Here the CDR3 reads CASSESGGLNQPQHF. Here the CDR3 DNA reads TGCGCCAGCAGTGAGTCAGGGGGGCTCAATCAGCCCCAGCATTTT.

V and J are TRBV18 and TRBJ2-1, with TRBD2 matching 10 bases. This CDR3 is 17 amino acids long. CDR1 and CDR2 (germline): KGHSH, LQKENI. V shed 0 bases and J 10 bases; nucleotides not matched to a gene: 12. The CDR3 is CASSPPPQLAGAWEQFF. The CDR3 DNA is TGTGCCAGCTCACCACCACCGCAGCTAGCGGGGGCTTGGGAGCAGTTCTTC.

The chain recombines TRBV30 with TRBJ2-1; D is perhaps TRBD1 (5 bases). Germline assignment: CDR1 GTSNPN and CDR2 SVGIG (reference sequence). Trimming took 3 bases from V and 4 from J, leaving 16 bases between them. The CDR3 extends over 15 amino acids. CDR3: CAWRGKGVQYNEQFF. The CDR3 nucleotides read TGTGCCTGGAGGGGTAAAGGGGTTCAATACAATGAGCAGTTCTTC.

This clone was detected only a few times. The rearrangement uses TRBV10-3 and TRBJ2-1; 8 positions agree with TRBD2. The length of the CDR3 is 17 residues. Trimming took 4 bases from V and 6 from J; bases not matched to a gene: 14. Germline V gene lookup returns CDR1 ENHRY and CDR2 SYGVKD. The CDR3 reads CAISVEAGGGGANEQFF. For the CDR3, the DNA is TGTGCCATCAGTGTGGAGGCGGGAGGAGGGGGGGCCAATGAGCAGTTCTTC.

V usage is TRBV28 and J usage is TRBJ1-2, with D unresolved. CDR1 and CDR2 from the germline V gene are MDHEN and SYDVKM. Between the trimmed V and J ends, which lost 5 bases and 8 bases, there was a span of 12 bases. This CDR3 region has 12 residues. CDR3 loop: CASSPLVRGYTF. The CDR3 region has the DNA TGTGCCAGCAGTCCATTGGTGAGGGGCTACACCTTC.

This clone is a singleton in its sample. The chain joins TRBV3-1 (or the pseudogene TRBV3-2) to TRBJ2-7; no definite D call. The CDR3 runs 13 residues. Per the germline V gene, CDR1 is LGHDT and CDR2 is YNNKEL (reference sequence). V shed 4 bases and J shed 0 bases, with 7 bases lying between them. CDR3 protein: CASSPLPSYEQYF. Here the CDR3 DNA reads TGTGCCAGCAGCCCCCTTCCCTCCTACGAGCAGTACTTC.

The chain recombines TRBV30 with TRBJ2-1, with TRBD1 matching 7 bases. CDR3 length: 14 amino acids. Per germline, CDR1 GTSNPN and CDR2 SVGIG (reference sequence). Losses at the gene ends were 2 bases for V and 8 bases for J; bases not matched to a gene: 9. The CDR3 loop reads CAWSSRGLNYEQFF. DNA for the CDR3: TGTGCCTGGAGTTCCAGGGGGTTAAATTATGAGCAGTTCTTC. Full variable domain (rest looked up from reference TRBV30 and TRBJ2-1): SQTIHQWPATLVQPVGSPLSLECTVEGTSNPNLYWYRQAAGRGLQLLFYSVGIGQISSEVPQNLSASRPQDRQFILSSKKLLLSDSGFYLCAWSSRGLNYEQFFGPGTRLTVL.

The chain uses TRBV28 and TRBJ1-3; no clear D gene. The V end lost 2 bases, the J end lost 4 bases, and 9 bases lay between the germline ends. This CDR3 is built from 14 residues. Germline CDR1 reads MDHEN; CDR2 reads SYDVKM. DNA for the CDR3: TGTGCCAGCAGTTTACAGGCGGGGGGAAACACCATATATTTT. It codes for CASSLQAGGNTIYF. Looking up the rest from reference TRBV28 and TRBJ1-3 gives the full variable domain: DVKVTQSSRYLVKRTGEKVFLECVQDMDHENMFWYRQDPGLGLRLIYFSYDVKMKEKGDIPEGYSVSREKKERFSLILESASTNQTSMYLCASSLQAGGNTIYFGEGSWLTVV.